The entry below describes one T cell receptor (beta chain). Its antigen is unidentified. Amplification used 60 Vbeta primers and 13 Jbeta primers. Under the authors' procedure: Counted up in a later analysis, unique TCR beta chains came to approximately 77 million, with about 10 million shared. The method was immunoSEQ multiplex PCR; TCRdb's version includes in-frame clones alone and lacks a portion of them. For V, J and clone size, that table is used; D and trimming come from the DNA. The profile shows 150,000 to 200,000 clones, approximately 84% of them singletons. The sample is drawn from a study of cytomegalovirus exposure and HLA in healthy donors. Though nominally healthy at sampling, donors likely had unrecorded immune exposures. Overall study findings and caveats: The authors confirmed in vitro that a few CMV-associated chains were specific for CMV antigens. One cluster of highly shared sequence variants probably arose as a sequencing artifact.

From germline, CDR1 is SEHNR and CDR2 FQNEAQ (reference sequence). This CDR3 spans 14 amino acids. Trimming stripped 3 bases from V and 5 bases from J, with 11 bases between. The genes are TRBV7-9 and TRBJ2-1; D is ambiguous. The specimen sequenced was PBMCs. The sequence came from a male donor in good health and CMV-seropositive. DNA of the CDR3: TGTGCCAGCAGCTTCAGCGTAGTTGACAATGAGCAGTTCTTC. This gives the protein CASSFSVVDNEQFF.